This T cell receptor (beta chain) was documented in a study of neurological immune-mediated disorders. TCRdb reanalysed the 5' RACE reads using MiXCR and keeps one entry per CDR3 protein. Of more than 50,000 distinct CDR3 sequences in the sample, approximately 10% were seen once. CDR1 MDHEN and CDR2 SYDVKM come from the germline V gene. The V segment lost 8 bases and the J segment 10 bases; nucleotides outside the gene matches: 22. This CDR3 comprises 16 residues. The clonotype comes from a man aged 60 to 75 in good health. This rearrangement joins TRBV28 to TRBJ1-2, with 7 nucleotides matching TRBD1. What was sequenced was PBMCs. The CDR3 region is CASGILYRGPQHDYTF. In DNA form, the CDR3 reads TGTGCCAGCGGAATTCTTTACAGGGGTCCACAACATGACTACACCTTC.